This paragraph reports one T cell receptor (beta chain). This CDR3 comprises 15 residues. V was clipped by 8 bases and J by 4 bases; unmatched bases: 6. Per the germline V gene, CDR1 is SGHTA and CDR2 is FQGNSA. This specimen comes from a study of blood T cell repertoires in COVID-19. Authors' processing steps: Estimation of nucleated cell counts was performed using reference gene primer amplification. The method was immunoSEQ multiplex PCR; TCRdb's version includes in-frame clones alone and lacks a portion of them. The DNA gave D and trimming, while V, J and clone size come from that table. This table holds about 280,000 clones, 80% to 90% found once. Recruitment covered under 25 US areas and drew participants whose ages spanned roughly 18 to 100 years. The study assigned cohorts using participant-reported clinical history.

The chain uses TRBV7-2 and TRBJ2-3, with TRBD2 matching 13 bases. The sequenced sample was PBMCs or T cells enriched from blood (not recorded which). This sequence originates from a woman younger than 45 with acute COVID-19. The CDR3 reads CASPLAGGPSDTQYF. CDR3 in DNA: TGTGCCAGCCCACTAGCGGGAGGGCCTTCAGATACGCAGTATTTT.